This TCR beta chain was retrieved from a study of CD8 T cells in ankylosing spondylitis. The ends were cut back, 1 base at V and 5 bases at J, with 10 bases in the middle. Germline V gives CDR1 SGHRS, CDR2 YFSETQ. The CDR3 extends over 14 amino acids. From the 5' RACE reads, TCRdb called clonotypes with MiXCR, one entry per CDR3 protein. The table lists about 200,000 distinct CDR3 sequences, 20% to 30% of them singletons. This clonotype was counted ten times or more. Its target is not known. Study-wide findings and caveats: Reactive arthritis synovial fluid and blood previously showed some of these motif variants.

The chain combines TRBV5-1 with TRBJ2-1, with D uncertain. Material for sequencing was blood, either unsorted or a sorted T cell fraction (not recorded which). The sequence derives from a male donor with ankylosing spondylitis or in good health (not recorded which). In nucleotides, the CDR3 is TGCGCCAGCAGCTTGATTCCAGCGAACAATGAGCAGTTCTTC. Translated: CASSLIPANNEQFF.